This TCR beta chain was identified in a study of T cell changes during pregnancy in multiple sclerosis. The repertoire was sequenced with immunoSEQ multiplex PCR; TCRdb's copy has only in-frame clones and lacks some. This table holds tens of thousands of clones, around nine tenths found once. Sequences were derived from CD4+ T cells from peripheral blood mononuclear cells, sampled before pregnancy. The receptor was isolated from a female donor with multiple sclerosis, enrolled in a pregnancy study.

This CDR3 reads CASSLYGGMNTEAFF. In DNA, the CDR3 is TGTGCCAGCAGCCTCTACGGAGGGATGAACACTGAAGCTTTCTTT. The V gene is TRBV5-6, the J gene TRBJ1-1; unclear D gene. Germline V CDR1 and CDR2: SGHDT, YYEEEE. V was shortened by 4 bases and J by 0 bases, with 13 bases between the two germline ends. The CDR3 is made up of 15 amino acids.